This T cell receptor beta chain was obtained from a study of T-cell memory formation after mild COVID-19. Study as a whole: Each donor largely had its own TCR clusters.

5'RACE, which relied on constant-segment primers, yielded TCR alpha and TCR beta cDNA libraries carrying sample barcodes and UMIs. From the 5' RACE reads, TCRdb called clonotypes with MiXCR, one entry per CDR3 protein. Here the sample spans 55,000 to 70,000 distinct CDR3 sequences, 25% to 30% being singletons. The J segment lost 5 bases and the V segment lost 4 bases, leaving 10 bases of the junction unmatched. Looked up from germline, CDR1 is SGHRS and CDR2 is YFSETQ. This CDR3 is 16 amino acids long. The study, taken as a whole, reports: A balance of CD4 and CD8 characterized clones contracting day 15 to 85, whereas later expanders leaned CD4+. CD4+ clones that contracted lay mainly in CM and EM; CD8+ ones lay in EMRA.

Comment on this clonotype: The target antigen is unknown.

The receptor comes from a man between 18 and 29 years old who had mild COVID-19 (a few samples of this study predate the infection). Cell type and time point are not known. Source material: PBMCs or a T cell subset sorted from them (not recorded which). The chain employs TRBV5-1 and TRBJ2-5; 11 bases map to TRBD2. The CDR3 is CASSTRLAGWLETQYF. The CDR3 nucleotides read TGCGCCAGCAGCACACGACTAGCGGGGTGGCTGGAGACCCAGTACTTC. Supplemented by reference TRBV5-1 and TRBJ2-5, the full variable domain reads KAGVTQTPRYLIKTRGQQVTLSCSPISGHRSVSWYQQTPGQGLQFLFEYFSETQRNKGNFPGRFSGRQFSNSRSEMNVSTLELGDSALYLCASSTRLAGWLETQYFGPGTRLLVL.